This T cell receptor (beta chain) is drawn from a study of blood T cell repertoires in COVID-19. Whole-study context: Samples of COVID-19 (acute and convalescent) were obtained from the United States, Italy and Spain.

Clones were read by immunoSEQ multiplex PCR, and TCRdb kept only the in-frame ones, dropping some. The sample lists around 160,000 clones; about four fifths were seen once. Membership in each cohort depended on participant-reported clinical history. Germline values: CDR1 SGHTS, CDR2 YDEGEE. The CDR3 is 12 residues long. With 2 bases removed from V and 6 bases from J, the gap between germline ends came to 6 bases. The specimen sequenced was PBMCs or T cells enriched from blood (not recorded which). The TCR was taken from a woman aged 55 to 70 who had recovered from COVID-19. J is TRBJ2-1 and V is TRBV5-8; D gene unclear. CDR3 DNA sequence: TGTGCCAGCAGCTTTGCAGGCAATGAGCAGTTCTTC. This gives the protein CASSFAGNEQFF.